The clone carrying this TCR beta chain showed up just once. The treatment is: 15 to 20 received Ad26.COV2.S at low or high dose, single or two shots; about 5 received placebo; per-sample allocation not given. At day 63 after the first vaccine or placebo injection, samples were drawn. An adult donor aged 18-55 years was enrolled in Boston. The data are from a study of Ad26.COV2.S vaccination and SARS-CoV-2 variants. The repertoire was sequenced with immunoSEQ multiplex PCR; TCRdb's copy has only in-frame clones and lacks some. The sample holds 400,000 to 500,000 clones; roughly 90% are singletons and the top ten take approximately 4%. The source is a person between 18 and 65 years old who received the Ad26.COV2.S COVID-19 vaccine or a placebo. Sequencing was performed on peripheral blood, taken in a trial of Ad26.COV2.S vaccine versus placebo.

DNA for the CDR3: TGCGCCAGCAGCCCAGGGCTGGGACCCCCGCAGACCCAGTACTTC. It codes for CASSPGLGPPQTQYF. The rearrangement joins TRBV4-1 to TRBJ2-5; perhaps D is TRBD1 or TRBD2 (5 bases each). The germline V gene encodes CDR1 MGHRA and CDR2 YSYEKL. The CDR3 spans 15 residues. Trimming removed 4 bases at V and 6 bases at J, with 18 bases between.